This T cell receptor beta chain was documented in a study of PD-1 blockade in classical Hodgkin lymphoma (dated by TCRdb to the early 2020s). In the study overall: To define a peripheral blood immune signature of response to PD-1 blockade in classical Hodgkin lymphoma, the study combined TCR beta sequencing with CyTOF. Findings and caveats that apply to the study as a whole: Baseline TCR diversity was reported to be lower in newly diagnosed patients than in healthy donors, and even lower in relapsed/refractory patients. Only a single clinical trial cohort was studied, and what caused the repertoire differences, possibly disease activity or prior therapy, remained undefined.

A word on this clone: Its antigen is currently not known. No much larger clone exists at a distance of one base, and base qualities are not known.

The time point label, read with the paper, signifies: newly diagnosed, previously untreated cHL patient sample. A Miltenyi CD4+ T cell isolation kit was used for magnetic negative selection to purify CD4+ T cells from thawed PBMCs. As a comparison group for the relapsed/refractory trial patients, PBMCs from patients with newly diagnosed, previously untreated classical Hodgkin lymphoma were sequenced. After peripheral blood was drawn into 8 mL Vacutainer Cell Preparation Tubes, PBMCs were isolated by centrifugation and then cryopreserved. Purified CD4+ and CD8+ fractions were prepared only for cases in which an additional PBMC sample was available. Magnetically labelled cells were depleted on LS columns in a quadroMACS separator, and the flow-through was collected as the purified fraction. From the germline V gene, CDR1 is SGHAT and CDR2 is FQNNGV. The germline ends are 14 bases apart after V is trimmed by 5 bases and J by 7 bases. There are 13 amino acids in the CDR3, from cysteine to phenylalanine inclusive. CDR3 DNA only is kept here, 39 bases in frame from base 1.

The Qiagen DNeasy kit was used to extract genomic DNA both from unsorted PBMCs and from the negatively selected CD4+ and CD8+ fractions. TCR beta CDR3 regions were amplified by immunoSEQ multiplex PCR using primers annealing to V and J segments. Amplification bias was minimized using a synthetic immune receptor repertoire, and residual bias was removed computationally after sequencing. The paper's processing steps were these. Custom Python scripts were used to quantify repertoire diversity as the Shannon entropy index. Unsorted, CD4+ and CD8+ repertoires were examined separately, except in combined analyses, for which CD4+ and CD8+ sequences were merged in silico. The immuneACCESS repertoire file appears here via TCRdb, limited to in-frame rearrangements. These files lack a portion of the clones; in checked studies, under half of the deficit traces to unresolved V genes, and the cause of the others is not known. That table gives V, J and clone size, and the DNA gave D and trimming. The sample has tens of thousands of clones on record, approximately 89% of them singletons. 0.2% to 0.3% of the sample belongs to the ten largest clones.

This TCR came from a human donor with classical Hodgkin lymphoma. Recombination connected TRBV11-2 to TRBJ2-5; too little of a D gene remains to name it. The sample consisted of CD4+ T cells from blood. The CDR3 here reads CASSATAVGTQYF. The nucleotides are TGTGCCAGCAGCGCTACAGCAGTCGGGACCCAGTACTTC.